This T cell receptor (beta chain) comes out of a study of blood T cells in healthy people across ages. General observations from the study: A roughly linear age-dependent decrease characterized TCR beta diversity per million T cells. Higher diversity and more naive CD4+ cells were features of long-lived donors, compared to aged donors.

Combining a sample-barcoded 5' primer with a J-beta primer mix, a second PCR ran for about 7 to 11 cycles. TCRdb reanalysed the 5' RACE reads using MiXCR and keeps one entry per CDR3 protein. The sample yields fewer than 700,000 distinct CDR3 sequences, 40% to 50% seen once. About this clonotype: Its antigen is undetermined.

Germline loops: CDR1 DFQATT, CDR2 SNEGSKA (reference sequence). CDR3 size: 14 residues. Trimming removed 7 bases from V and 0 bases from J, with 16 bases in between. Material for sequencing was blood. The TCR comes from a man at least 80 years old in good health. V and J are TRBV20-1 and TRBJ2-7, with D perhaps TRBD1 (6 bases). The CDR3: CSGRGTENSYEQYF. The CDR3 nucleotides read TGCAGTGGTAGGGGGACGGAGAACTCCTACGAGCAGTACTTC.